This T cell receptor beta chain was documented in a study of OX40 agonist ivuxolimab in advanced cancers. Study-level background: Patient treatment consisted of intravenous ivuxolimab administration every 2 weeks at 0.01 to 10 mg/kg.

CDR1 SQVTM and CDR2 ANQGSEA come from the germline V gene. The CDR3 covers 12 residues. Trimming left V 7 bases short and J 6 bases short, with 16 bases between. Here immunoSEQ multiplex PCR was the method, and the copy in TCRdb shows in-frame clones only, minus some. The repertoire holds approximately 74,000 clones, with over 75% as singletons. Exclusion of a patient followed from autoimmune disease history or systemic immunosuppression. The origin of this receptor is an adult with an advanced solid tumor such as melanoma, head and neck, liver or kidney cancer. This chain connects TRBV29-1 to TRBJ2-7; no reliable D call. The specimen was CD4+ or CD8+ T cells sorted from blood, collected in a trial of the OX40 agonist ivuxolimab. CDR3 DNA: TGCAGCGCCTCTTCAAACCAGCGCGAGCAGTACTTC. It is translated as CSASSNQREQYF.